The 31 T cell receptor beta chains below all came from one sample that was sequenced in a study of blood T cell repertoires in COVID-19. Measured with immunoSEQ multiplex PCR; TCRdb has only the in-frame clones, and not every one. The profile covers around 250,000 clones, with over 70% appearing a single time and 8.6% taken by the ten largest. Sequenced material: peripheral blood. These receptors originate from a human donor in a cohort sampled during active COVID-19.

This chain uses TRBV11-2 with TRBJ2-5, with 12 bases fitting TRBD2. This CDR3 has 16 residues. CDR1 and CDR2 (germline): SGHAT, FQNNGV. The V and J ends lost 5 bases and 2 bases, in that order; junction bases with no gene match: 6. The CDR3 is CASSHTSGGLQETQYF. In DNA, the CDR3 is TGTGCCAGCAGCCACACTAGCGGGGGGTTACAAGAGACCCAGTACTTC.

Of note for this clone: The junction does not match germline at one end; this may be a read error. This chain uses TRBV7-7 with TRBJ2-7, with a weak D call TRBD1 (5 bases). The length of the CDR3 is 15 residues. Germline V gene data show CDR1 as SSHAT and CDR2 as FNYEAQ (reference sequence). CDR3 bases: TGTGCTAGCAGCTTAGCTTCGGACATCTCCTACGAGCAGTACTTC. It specifies CASSLASDISYEQYF.

This clone was picked up a small number of times. The rearrangement links TRBV2 to TRBJ2-1, with TRBD1 matching 9 bases. The CDR3 runs to 15 residues. Germline V lookup: CDR1 SNHLY, CDR2 FYNNEI. The ends lost 5 bases at V and 6 bases at J; junction bases unmatched: 8. In DNA form, the CDR3 reads TGTGCCAGCAGTTATGACAGGGGGGATTCCAATGAGCAGTTCTTC. It yields the protein CASSYDRGDSNEQFF.

The count of this clone is one. The V and J genes are TRBV18 and TRBJ1-1; the D gene is possibly TRBD1 (5 bases). V was pared by 3 bases and J by 2 bases, with 13 bases between. The germline CDR1 and CDR2 sequences are KGHSH and LQKENI. The length of the CDR3 is 15 residues. Here the CDR3 reads CASSPRKDTNTEAFF. CDR3 in DNA: TGTGCCAGCTCACCTAGAAAGGACACCAACACTGAAGCTTTCTTT. The whole variable domain, remainder taken from reference TRBV18 and TRBJ1-1, is NAGVMQNPRHLVRRRGQEARLRCSPMKGHSHVYWYRQLPEEGLKFMVYLQKENIIDESGMPKERFSAEFPKEGPSILRIQQVVRGDSAAYFCASSPRKDTNTEAFFGQGTRLTVV.

V and J are TRBV6-6 and TRBJ2-1; 7 nucleotides line up with TRBD1. Germline V gives CDR1 MNHNY, CDR2 SVGAGI (reference sequence). The V gene end was trimmed by 10 bases and the J gene end by 9 bases; junction bases not matched to a gene: 15. This CDR3 has 14 amino acids. The CDR3 region is CATNPLDRAGEQFF. CDR3 coding DNA: TGTGCCACCAACCCCCTAGACAGGGCAGGTGAGCAGTTCTTC.

The rearrangement uses TRBV19 and TRBJ1-4, with TRBD1 matching over 7 bases. Trimming removed 4 bases from V and 1 base from J; junction bases left unmatched: 15. CDR3 length: 19 residues. CDR1 and CDR2 (germline): LNHDA, SQIVND (reference sequence). The CDR3 reads CASSTGYDRAGGTNEKLFF. The CDR3 nucleotides are TGTGCCAGTAGTACCGGCTACGACAGGGCCGGGGGAACTAATGAAAAACTGTTTTTT.

The J gene is TRBJ1-1, the V gene TRBV11-2; 8 bases line up with TRBD1. The germline CDR1 and CDR2 sequences are SGHAT and FQNNGV. The CDR3 consists of 17 residues. Trimming removed 0 bases from V and 4 bases from J; junction bases left unmatched: 10. Written as DNA, the CDR3 is TGTGCCAGCAGCTTAGATAGCGCCAGGGGGCGGGTCACTGAAGCTTTCTTT. It encodes CASSLDSARGRVTEAFF.

The chain combines TRBV15 with TRBJ1-1; D is perhaps TRBD1 (6 bases). V was shortened by 3 bases and J by 0 bases, with 14 bases between the two germline ends. This CDR3 has 16 amino acids. The germline V gene has CDR1 LNHNV and CDR2 YYDKDF (reference sequence). The CDR3 nucleotides are TGTGCCACCAGCAGGGGTTCGGGGGGCCTGAACACTGAAGCTTTCTTT. Encoded protein: CATSRGSGGLNTEAFF.

DNA for the CDR3: TGTGCCAGCGAAACGGGGATCTACGAGCAGTACTTC. Translating it yields CASETGIYEQYF. The V gene is TRBV28, the J gene TRBJ2-7; the D gene is possibly TRBD2 (5 bases). This CDR3 has 12 residues. The germline gives CDR1 MDHEN, CDR2 SYDVKM. V lost 8 bases and J 3 bases, leaving 11 bases between the germline ends.

V and J are TRBV2 and TRBJ1-3; the match to TRBD1 covers 8 bases. Germline V gene lookup returns CDR1 SNHLY and CDR2 FYNNEI. With V trimmed by 6 bases and J by 6 bases, 1 base remained unmatched. The CDR3 extends over 12 amino acids. For the CDR3, the DNA is TGTGCCAGCAGGCAGGGGGCAAACACCATATATTTT. Protein sequence: CASRQGANTIYF.

This clone was observed once. This chain connects TRBV24-1 to TRBJ2-5; 7 bases are a match to TRBD1. The J segment lost 3 bases and the V segment lost 10 bases, leaving 4 bases of the junction unmatched. The CDR3 consists of 12 residues. Germline-derived CDR1 and CDR2 are KGHDR and SFDVKD. The DNA for the CDR3 is TGTGCCACAGGGACAGACAAAGAGACCCAGTACTTC. Protein sequence: CATGTDKETQYF.

The chain links TRBV5-1 to TRBJ2-3; 9 bases are shared with TRBD2. The germline CDR1 and CDR2 sequences are SGHRS and YFSETQ. This CDR3 has 17 amino acids. Trimming cost V 4 bases and J 2 bases; bases outside gene matches: 11. CDR3 DNA sequence: TGCGCCAGCAGCCCGAGACCAGCGGGGGGAATCACAGATACGCAGTATTTT. It specifies CASSPRPAGGITDTQYF.

V is TRBV6-4 and J is TRBJ2-3; D is possibly TRBD1 (7 bases). Germline CDR1 reads MRHNA; CDR2 reads SNTAGT. The CDR3 totals 15 residues. The CDR3 region is CAIRRGPHLRYTQYF. CDR3 bases: TGTGCTATCAGGAGGGGGCCACACCTGAGGTATACGCAGTATTTT.

V and J are TRBV19 and TRBJ1-2; D call uncertain. Germline CDR1 LNHDA, CDR2 SQIVND (reference sequence). This CDR3 has 13 residues. Deletions cut 6 bases from V and 4 bases from J, with 12 bases between. The CDR3 here is CASSLTEGYGYTF. CDR3 nucleotide sequence: TGTGCCAGTAGCCTAACAGAGGGCTATGGCTACACCTTC.

J is TRBJ1-2 and V is TRBV2; a possible D gene is TRBD1 (5 bases). This CDR3 contains 15 residues. The germline V gene has CDR1 SNHLY and CDR2 FYNNEI. V dropped 3 bases and J dropped 0 bases, with 11 bases sitting between them. CDR3 protein: CASSERGRPNYGYTF. The CDR3 DNA is TGTGCCAGCAGTGAGCGGGGCCGACCTAACTATGGCTACACCTTC.

This chain uses TRBV5-6 with TRBJ2-1, with TRBD2 matching over 14 bases. Losses at the gene ends were 3 bases for V and 5 bases for J; bases not matched to a gene: 10. This CDR3 contains 18 residues. Germline V gene lookup returns CDR1 SGHDT and CDR2 YYEEEE. The CDR3 DNA reads TGTGCCAGCAGCTCCTACCGATGGACTAGCGGGGGGAACAATGAGCAGTTCTTC. Translation: CASSSYRWTSGGNNEQFF.

In DNA form, the CDR3 reads TGCGCCAGCAGTGTTTCACCCCTGGGCGGGAAGGACATTCAGTACTTC. Protein sequence: CASSVSPLGGKDIQYF. The chain employs TRBV10-1 and TRBJ2-4; tentative D call: TRBD2 (6 bases). Deletions cut 4 bases from V and 8 bases from J, with 21 bases between. Germline CDR1 is WNHNN and CDR2 is SYGVQD (reference sequence). The CDR3 has 16 residues.

This chain connects TRBV5-1 to TRBJ1-2; D gene ambiguous. V lost 4 bases, J lost 7 bases, and 17 bases lay in between. From germline, CDR1 is SGHRS and CDR2 YFSETQ. This CDR3 has 14 residues. As DNA, the CDR3 is TGCGCCAGCAGCCGGGGAGAAGGTCCTCTTGGCTACACCTTC. Protein product: CASSRGEGPLGYTF.

J is TRBJ2-5 and V is TRBV23-1, with D possibly matching TRBD1 (6 bases). TRBV23-1 is an ORF, with its function uncertain. This CDR3 is 15 amino acids long. Trimming pared 7 bases from V and 0 bases from J, leaving 15 bases between. CDR3 sequence (DNA): TGCGCCAGCATCCGAGGGGGTAGCCACCAAGAGACCCAGTACTTC. Translated, it gives CASIRGGSHQETQYF.

The rearrangement uses TRBV6-2 or TRBV6-3 and TRBJ2-7; D might be TRBD1 (6 bases). The ends were cut back, 5 bases at V and 3 bases at J, with 14 bases in the middle. This CDR3 region has 14 residues. The V gene's germline CDR1 is MNHEY and CDR2 SVGEGT. This CDR3 is CASSALGGIYEQYF. In DNA, the CDR3 is TGTGCCAGCAGTGCCCTAGGGGGTATCTACGAGCAGTACTTC.

V usage is TRBV18 and J usage is TRBJ1-2, with 7 bases that match TRBD1. J lost 2 bases, V lost 3 bases, and 9 bases had no gene match. This CDR3 region has 16 residues. Germline V gives CDR1 KGHSH, CDR2 LQKENI. CDR3 bases: TGTGCCAGCTCACCTACGGTCCCAGGGGGGAACTATGGCTACACCTTC. This sequence encodes CASSPTVPGGNYGYTF.

J is TRBJ1-2 and V is TRBV9, with 8 bases that match TRBD1. Per the germline V gene, CDR1 is SGDLS and CDR2 is YYNGEE. There are 13 residues in the CDR3. Germline trimming cut 0 bases from V and 7 bases from J; bases unmatched to any gene: 2. Written as DNA, the CDR3 is TGTGCCAGCAGCGTAGGACAGGGGTCTGGCTACACCTTC. Its translation is CASSVGQGSGYTF. Full variable domain (outside the CDR3, taken from reference TRBV9 and TRBJ1-2): DSGVTQTPKHLITATGQRVTLRCSPRSGDLSVYWYQQSLDQGLQFLIQYYNGEERAKGNILERFSAQQFPDLHSELNLSSLELGDSALYFCASSVGQGSGYTFGSGTRLTVV.

The chain recombines TRBV5-8 with TRBJ1-5; 7 bases agree with TRBD1. The CDR3 has 15 amino acids. Germline CDR1 SGHTS, CDR2 YDEGEE. Trimming cost V 4 bases and J 5 bases; bases outside gene matches: 9. DNA of the CDR3: TGTGCCAGCAGCCGCCGAGGGGGCGCGTATCAGCCCCAGCATTTT. Its protein product is CASSRRGGAYQPQHF.

In this sample, this clone turned up once. The genes are TRBV7-2 and TRBJ1-3; no definite D call. This CDR3 has 14 amino acids. Trimming left V 7 bases short and J 0 bases short, with 10 bases between. Germline CDR1 and CDR2: SGHTA and FQGNSA. CDR3 amino acids: CASKKQYSGNTIYF. The CDR3 DNA reads as TGTGCCAGCAAGAAACAGTACTCTGGAAACACCATATATTTT.

J is TRBJ1-5 and V is TRBV6-5; tentative D call: TRBD1 (5 bases). V lost 8 bases to trimming and J lost 16 bases, with 18 bases between them. Germline-derived CDR1 and CDR2 are MNHEY and SVGAGI. This CDR3 contains 11 residues. CDR3 bases: TGTGCCAGCGGACGGGGGGTTGGGAACCATTTT. This sequence encodes CASGRGVGNHF.

The chain combines TRBV2 with TRBJ2-2; possibly TRBD1 for D (6 bases). The V gene's germline CDR1 is SNHLY and CDR2 FYNNEI. The CDR3 runs to 12 residues. V lost 5 bases, J lost 8 bases, and 9 bases lay in between. In DNA form, the CDR3 reads TGTGCCAGCAGTCTACAGGGTGGGGAGCTGTTTTTT. It yields the protein CASSLQGGELFF.

The chain combines TRBV29-1 with TRBJ2-5, with 14 bases aligning to TRBD2. This CDR3 is 15 amino acids long. Germline V gene data show CDR1 as SQVTM and CDR2 as ANQGSEA. V dropped 6 bases and J dropped 5; count of bases not matched to a gene: 8. CDR3 region: CSVDGTSGSGETQYF. In nucleotides, the CDR3 is TGCAGCGTAGACGGGACTAGCGGGAGTGGTGAGACCCAGTACTTC.

The chain employs TRBV19 and TRBJ1-5; TRBD1 is a possible D gene (6 bases). This CDR3 contains 15 residues. Trimming left V 6 bases short and J 2 bases short, with 14 bases between. Germline values: CDR1 LNHDA, CDR2 SQIVND (reference sequence). In DNA form, the CDR3 reads TGTGCCAGTAGCCCAACAGGGACCGGCAATCAGCCCCAGCATTTT. It yields the protein CASSPTGTGNQPQHF.

The chain links TRBV5-4 to TRBJ1-2, with 12 bases lining up with TRBD1. The CDR3 runs to 15 residues. V lost 4 bases to trimming and J lost 8 bases; unmatched junction nucleotides: 9. CDR1 and CDR2 (germline): SGHNT, YYREEE (reference sequence). This CDR3 is CASSGDRGPGRGYTF. In DNA form, the CDR3 reads TGTGCCAGCAGCGGGGACAGGGGGCCGGGTCGGGGCTACACCTTC.

V is TRBV15 and J is TRBJ1-2; tentative D call: TRBD1 (5 bases). Trimming took 7 bases from V and 5 from J, leaving 23 bases between them. Germline loops: CDR1 LNHNV, CDR2 YYDKDF (reference sequence). This CDR3 is 16 amino acids long. CDR3 DNA sequence: TGTGCCACCACCCCTGGGGGAGGGAGTCTCCTTTATGGCTACACCTTC. Translation: CATTPGGGSLLYGYTF.

The rearrangement links TRBV15 to TRBJ2-2; 8 nucleotides line up with TRBD2. Germline CDR1 and CDR2: LNHNV and YYDKDF (reference sequence). V dropped 1 base and J dropped 7; count of bases not matched to a gene: 14. This CDR3 region has 18 residues. The CDR3 nucleotides read TGTGCCACCAGCAGAGGGGCGTTGGGACTAGGTATTATCGGGGAGCTGTTTTTT. It is translated as CATSRGALGLGIIGELFF.